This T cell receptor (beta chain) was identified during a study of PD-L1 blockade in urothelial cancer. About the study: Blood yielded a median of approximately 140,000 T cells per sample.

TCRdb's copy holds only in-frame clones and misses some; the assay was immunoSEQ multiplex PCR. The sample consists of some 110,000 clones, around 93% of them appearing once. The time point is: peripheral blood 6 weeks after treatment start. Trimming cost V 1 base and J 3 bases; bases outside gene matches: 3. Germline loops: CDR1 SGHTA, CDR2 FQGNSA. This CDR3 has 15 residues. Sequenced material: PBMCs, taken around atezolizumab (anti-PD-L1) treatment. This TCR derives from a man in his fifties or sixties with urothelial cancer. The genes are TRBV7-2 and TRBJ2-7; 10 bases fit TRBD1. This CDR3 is CASSLGGTGDYEQYF. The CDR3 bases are TGTGCCAGCAGCTTAGGGGGGACAGGGGACTACGAGCAGTACTTC.